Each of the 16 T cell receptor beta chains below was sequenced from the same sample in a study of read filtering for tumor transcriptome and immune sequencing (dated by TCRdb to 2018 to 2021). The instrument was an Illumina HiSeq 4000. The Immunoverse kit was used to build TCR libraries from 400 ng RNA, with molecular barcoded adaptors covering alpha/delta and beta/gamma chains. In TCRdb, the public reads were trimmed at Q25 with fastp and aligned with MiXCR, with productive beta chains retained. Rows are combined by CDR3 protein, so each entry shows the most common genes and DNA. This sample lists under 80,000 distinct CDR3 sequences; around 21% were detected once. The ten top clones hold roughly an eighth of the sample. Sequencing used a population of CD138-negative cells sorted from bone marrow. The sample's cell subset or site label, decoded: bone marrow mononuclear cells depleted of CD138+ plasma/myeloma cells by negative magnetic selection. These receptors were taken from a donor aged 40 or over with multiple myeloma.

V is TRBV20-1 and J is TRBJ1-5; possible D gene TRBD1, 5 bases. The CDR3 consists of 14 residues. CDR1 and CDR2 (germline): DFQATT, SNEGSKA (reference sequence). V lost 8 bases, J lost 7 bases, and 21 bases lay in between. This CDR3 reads CSTTPTRGGQPQHF. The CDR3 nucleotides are TGCAGTACAACCCCGACAAGGGGCGGCCAGCCCCAGCATTTT.

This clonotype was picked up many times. The CDR3 coding sequence is TGTGCCAGCAGTTACTCCCAGGGTACGCAGTATTTT. This codes for CASSYSQGTQYF. The chain employs TRBV6-2 or TRBV6-3 and TRBJ2-3, with D perhaps TRBD1 (5 bases). Germline CDR1 reads MNHEY; CDR2 reads SVGEGT. V was cut by 0 bases and J by 8 bases, with 6 bases left in between. The CDR3 extends over 12 amino acids.

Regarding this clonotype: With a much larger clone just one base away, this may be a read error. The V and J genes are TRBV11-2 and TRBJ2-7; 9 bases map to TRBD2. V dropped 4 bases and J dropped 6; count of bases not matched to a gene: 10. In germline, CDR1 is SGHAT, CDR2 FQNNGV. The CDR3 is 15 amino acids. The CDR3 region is CASSSIGGRAPEQYF. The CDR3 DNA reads TGTGCCAGCAGCTCGATCGGCGGGAGGGCCCCCGAGCAGTACTTC.

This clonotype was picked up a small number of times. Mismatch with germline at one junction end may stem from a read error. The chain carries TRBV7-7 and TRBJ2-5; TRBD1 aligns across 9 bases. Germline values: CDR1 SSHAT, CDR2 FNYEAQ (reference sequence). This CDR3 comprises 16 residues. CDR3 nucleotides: TGTGCTAGCAGCCCGGGGACAGGGATGGGACAAGAGACCCAGTACTTC. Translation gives CASSPGTGMGQETQYF. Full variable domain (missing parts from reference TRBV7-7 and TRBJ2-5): GAGVSQSPRYKVTKRGQDVTLRCDPISSHATLYWYQQALGQGPEFLTYFNYEAQPDKSGLPSDRFSAERPEGSISTLTIQRTEQRDSAMYRCASSPGTGMGQETQYFGPGTRLLVL.

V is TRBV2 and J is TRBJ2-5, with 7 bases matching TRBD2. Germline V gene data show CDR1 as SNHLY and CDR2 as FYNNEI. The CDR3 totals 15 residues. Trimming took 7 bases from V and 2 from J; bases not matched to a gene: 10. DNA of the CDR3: TGTGCCAGCATGACTTACGGGGGGAGTCAAGAGACCCAGTACTTC. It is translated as CASMTYGGSQETQYF.

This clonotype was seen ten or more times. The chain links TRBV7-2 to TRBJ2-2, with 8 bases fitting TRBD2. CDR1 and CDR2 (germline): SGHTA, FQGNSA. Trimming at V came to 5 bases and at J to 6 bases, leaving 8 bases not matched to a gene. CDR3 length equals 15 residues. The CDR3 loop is CASSRASGSAGELFF. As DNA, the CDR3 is TGTGCCAGCAGCAGGGCGAGCGGGAGCGCCGGGGAGCTGTTTTTT.

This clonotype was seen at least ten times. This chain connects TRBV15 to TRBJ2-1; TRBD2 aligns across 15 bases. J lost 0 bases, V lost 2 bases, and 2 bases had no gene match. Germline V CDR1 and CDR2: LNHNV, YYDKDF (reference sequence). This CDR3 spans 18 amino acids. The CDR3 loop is CATSRSGLAGGSYNEQFF. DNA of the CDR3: TGTGCCACCAGCAGATCGGGACTAGCGGGGGGCTCCTACAATGAGCAGTTCTTC.

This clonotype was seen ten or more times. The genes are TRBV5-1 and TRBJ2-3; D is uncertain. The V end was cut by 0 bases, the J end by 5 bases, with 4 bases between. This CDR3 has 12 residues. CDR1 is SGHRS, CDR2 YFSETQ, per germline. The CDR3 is CASSLVVDTQYF. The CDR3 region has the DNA TGCGCCAGCAGCTTGGTGGTAGATACGCAGTATTTT.

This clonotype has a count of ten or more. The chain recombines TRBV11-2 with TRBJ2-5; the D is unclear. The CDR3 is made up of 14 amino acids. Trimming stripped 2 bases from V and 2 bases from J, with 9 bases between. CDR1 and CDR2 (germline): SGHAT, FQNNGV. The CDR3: CASSLFDGQETQYF. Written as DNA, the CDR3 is TGTGCCAGCAGCTTATTTGACGGTCAAGAGACCCAGTACTTC.

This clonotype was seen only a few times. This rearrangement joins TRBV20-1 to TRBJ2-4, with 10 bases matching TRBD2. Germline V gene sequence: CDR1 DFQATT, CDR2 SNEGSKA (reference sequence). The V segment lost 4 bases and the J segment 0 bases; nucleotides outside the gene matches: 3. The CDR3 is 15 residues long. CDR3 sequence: CSATRLAGAKNIQYF. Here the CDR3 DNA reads TGCAGTGCTACCCGACTAGCGGGAGCCAAAAACATTCAGTACTTC.

This CDR3 reads CSFVTSGRLLLQFF. CDR3 coding DNA: TGCAGCTTTGTTACGTCGGGTCGGCTTTTGTTGCAGTTCTTC. The chain links TRBV29-1 to TRBJ2-1; unclear D gene. V lost 8 bases and J lost 12, with 26 bases in between. Germline CDR1 is SQVTM and CDR2 is ANQGSEA. This CDR3 has 14 amino acids.

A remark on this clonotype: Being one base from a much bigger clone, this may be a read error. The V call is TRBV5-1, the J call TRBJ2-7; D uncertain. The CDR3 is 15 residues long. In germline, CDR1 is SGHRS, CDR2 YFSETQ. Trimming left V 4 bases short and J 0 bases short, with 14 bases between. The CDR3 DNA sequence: TGCGCCAGCAGCACCTTGGAGAGCAGCTCCTACGAGCAGTACTTC. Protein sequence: CASSTLESSSYEQYF.

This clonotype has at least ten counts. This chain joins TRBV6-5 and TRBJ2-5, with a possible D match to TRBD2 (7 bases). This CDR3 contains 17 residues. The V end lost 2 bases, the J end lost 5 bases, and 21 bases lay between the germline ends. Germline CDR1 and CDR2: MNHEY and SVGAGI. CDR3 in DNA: TGTGCCAGCAGTTACCCCCAGGTCGGGGGGCGCGTGGAGACCCAGTACTTC. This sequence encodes CASSYPQVGGRVETQYF.

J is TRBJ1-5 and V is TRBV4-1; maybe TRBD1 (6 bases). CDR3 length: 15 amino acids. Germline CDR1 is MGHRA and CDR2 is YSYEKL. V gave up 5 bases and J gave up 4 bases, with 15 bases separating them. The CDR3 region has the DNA TGCGCCAGCAGCTCCTCCTGGGACAAAAATCAGCCCCAGCATTTT. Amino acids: CASSSSWDKNQPQHF.

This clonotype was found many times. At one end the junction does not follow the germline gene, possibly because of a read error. CDR3: CAISESGAGGANVLTF. Written as DNA, the CDR3 is TGTGCCATCAGCGAGTCCGGGGCTGGTGGGGCCAACGTCCTGACTTTC. V usage is TRBV10-3 and J usage is TRBJ2-6; D may be TRBD1 or TRBD2 (5 bases each). The CDR3 contains 16 residues. The germline CDR1 and CDR2 sequences are ENHRY and SYGVKD.

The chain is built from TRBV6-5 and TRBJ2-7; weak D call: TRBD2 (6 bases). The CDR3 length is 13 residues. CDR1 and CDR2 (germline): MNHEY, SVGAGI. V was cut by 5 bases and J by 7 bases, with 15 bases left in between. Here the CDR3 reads CASSIGSGWEQYF. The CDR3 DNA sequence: TGTGCCAGCAGTATCGGGAGTGGGTGGGAGCAGTACTTC.